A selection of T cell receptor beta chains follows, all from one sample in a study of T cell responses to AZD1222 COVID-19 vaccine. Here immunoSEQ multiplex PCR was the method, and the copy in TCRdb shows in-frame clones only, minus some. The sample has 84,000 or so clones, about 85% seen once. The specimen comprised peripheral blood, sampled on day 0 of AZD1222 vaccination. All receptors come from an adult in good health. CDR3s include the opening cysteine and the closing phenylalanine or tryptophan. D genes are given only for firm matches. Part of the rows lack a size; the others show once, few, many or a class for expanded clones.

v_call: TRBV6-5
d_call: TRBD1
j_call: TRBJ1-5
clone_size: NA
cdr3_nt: TGTGCCAGCAGTTCGAACAGGGGGAATCAGCCCCAGCATTTT
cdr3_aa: CASSSNRGNQPQHF

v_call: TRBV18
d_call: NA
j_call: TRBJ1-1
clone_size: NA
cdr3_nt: TGTGCCAGCTCACCACCGAGAAATAGCGCACTGAACACTGAAGCTTTCTTT
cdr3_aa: CASSPPRNSALNTEAFF

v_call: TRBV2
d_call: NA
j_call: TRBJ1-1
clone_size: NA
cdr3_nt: TGTGCCAGCAGTGAAAGGGGGGACCTCGGTTCTGAAGCTTTCTTT
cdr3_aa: CASSERGDLGSEAFF

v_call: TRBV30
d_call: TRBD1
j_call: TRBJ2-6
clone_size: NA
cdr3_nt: TGTGCCTGGAGTCGACAGGGGGATGGGGCCAACGTCCTGACTTTC
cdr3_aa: CAWSRQGDGANVLTF

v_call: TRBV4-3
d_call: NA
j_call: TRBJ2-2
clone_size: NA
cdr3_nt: TGCGCCAGCAGCCAGAGGACACCCTCGAACACCGGGGAGCTGTTTTTT
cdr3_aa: CASSQRTPSNTGELFF

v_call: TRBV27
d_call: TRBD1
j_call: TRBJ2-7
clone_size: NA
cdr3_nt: TGTGCCAGCAGTCTCCCGGGACAGGGTAATAGGCACGAGCAGTACTTC
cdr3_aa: CASSLPGQGNRHEQYF

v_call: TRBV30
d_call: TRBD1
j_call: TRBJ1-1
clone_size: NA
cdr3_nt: TGTGCCTGGAGTACCGGACAGGGGTCAAACACTGAAGCTTTCTTT
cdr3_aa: CAWSTGQGSNTEAFF

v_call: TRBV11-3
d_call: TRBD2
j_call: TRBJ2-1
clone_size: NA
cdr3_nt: TGTGCCAGCAGCCGGACTAGCTATGAGCAGTTCTTC
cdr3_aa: CASSRTSYEQFF

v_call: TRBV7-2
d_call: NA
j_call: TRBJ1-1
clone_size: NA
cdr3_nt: TGTGCCAGCAGCTTAGTAGGTGGATACACTGAAGCTTTCTTT
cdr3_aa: CASSLVGGYTEAFF

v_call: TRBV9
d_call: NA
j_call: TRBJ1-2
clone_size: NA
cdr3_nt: TGTGCCAGCAGCGGCGGGCCTGCTCATGGCTACACCTTC
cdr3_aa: CASSGGPAHGYTF

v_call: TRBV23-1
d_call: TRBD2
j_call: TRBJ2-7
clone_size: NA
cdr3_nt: TGCGCCAGCACGGCTAGCGGGAGTATTTACGAGCAGTACTTC
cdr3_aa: CASTASGSIYEQYF

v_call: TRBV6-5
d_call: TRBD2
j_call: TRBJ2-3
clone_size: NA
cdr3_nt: TGTGCCAGCAGCCCGGCTAGCGGGACCACAGATACGCAGTATTTT
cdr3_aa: CASSPASGTTDTQYF

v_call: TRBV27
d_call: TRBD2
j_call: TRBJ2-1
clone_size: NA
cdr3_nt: TGTGCCAGCAGCCCCAGACTAGCGTTAAGCAATGAGCAGTTCTTC
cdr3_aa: CASSPRLALSNEQFF

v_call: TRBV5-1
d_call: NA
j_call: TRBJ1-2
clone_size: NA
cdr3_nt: TGCGCCAGCAGCTTAACCACAGGGTCTGGCTACACCTTC
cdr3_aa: CASSLTTGSGYTF

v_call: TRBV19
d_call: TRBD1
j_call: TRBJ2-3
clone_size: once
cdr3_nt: TGTGCCAGTACTGGACAGGGAAGCACAGATACGCAGTATTTT
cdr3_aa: CASTGQGSTDTQYF

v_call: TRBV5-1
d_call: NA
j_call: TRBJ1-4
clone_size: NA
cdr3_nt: TGCGCCAGCAGCTTGGGACCTCTTAAGGGGGAAAAACTGTTTTTT
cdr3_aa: CASSLGPLKGEKLFF

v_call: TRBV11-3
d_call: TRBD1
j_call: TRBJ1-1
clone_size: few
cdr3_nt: TGTGCCAGCAGCTTAGATCAGCAGGGGGCGTCTCTGAACACTGAAGCTTTCTTT
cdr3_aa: CASSLDQQGASLNTEAFF

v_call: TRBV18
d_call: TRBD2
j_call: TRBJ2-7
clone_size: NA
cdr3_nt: TGTGCCAGCTCACCACGGATAGCGGGATTGAACGACGAGCAGTACTTC
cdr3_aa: CASSPRIAGLNDEQYF

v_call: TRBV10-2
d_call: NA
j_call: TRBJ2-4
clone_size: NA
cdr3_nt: TGCGCCAGCAGTGAGGGGGCCAACGCACGGTACTTC
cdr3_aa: CASSEGANARYF

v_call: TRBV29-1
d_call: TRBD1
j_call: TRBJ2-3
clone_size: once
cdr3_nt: TGCAGCGTTCCGGGACAGGCCAAGACGCAGTATTTT
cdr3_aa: CSVPGQAKTQYF

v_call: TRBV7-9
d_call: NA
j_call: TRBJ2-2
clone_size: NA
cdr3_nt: TGTGCCAGCAGGGGGCGACTAGTGAGCGGGGAGCTGTTTTTT
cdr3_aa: CASRGRLVSGELFF

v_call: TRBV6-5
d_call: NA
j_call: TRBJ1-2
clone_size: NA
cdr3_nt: TGTGCCAGCAGTTACGGAGGGTCGCTATATAACTATGGCTACACCTTC
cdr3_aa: CASSYGGSLYNYGYTF

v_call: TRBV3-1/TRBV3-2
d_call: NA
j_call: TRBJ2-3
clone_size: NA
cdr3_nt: TGTGCCAGCAGCCAAGGCACCTCCACAGATACGCAGTATTTT
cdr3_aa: CASSQGTSTDTQYF

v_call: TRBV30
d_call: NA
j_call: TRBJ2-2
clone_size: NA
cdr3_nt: TGTGCCTGGAGTGTACTCTCGGCCGGGGAGCTGTTTTTT
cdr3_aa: CAWSVLSAGELFF

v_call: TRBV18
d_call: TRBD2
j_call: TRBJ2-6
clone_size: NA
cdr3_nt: TGTGCCAGCTCACCTTACGGGGGGTTGGAGGGACTCCGGTCTGGGGCCAACGTCCTGACTTTC
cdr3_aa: CASSPYGGLEGLRSGANVLTF

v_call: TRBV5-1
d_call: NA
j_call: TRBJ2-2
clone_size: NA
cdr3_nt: TGCGCCAGCAGCTTAAGGTCAGCAGCTACCGGGGAGCTGTTTTTT
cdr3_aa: CASSLRSAATGELFF

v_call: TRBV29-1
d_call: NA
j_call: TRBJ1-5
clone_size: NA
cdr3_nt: TGCAGCGTTGAAGTGGCTTCTGGGCCCCAGCATTTT
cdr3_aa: CSVEVASGPQHF

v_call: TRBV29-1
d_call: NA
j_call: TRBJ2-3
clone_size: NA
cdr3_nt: TGCAGCGTTGCCGCGGGACTTAACACAGATACGCAGTATTTT
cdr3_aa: CSVAAGLNTDTQYF

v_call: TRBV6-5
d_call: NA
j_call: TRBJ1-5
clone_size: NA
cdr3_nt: TGTGCCAGCAGCACTGGGGGGGATAGATGGACCCAGCATTTT
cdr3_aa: CASSTGGDRWTQHF

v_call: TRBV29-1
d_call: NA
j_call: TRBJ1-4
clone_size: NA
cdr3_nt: TGCAGCGTTGCGCTGAATGAAAAACTGTTTTTT
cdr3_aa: CSVALNEKLFF

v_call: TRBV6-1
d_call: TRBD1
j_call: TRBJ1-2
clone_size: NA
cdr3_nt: TGTGCCAGCAGTGGGGACAGGGGAGCGGCTCTCGACTATGGCTACACCTTC
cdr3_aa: CASSGDRGAALDYGYTF

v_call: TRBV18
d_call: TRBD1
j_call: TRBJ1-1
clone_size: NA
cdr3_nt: TGTGCCAGCTCACCACCGCGGGAAGGGGGCCTCACTGAAGCTTTCTTT
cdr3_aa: CASSPPREGGLTEAFF

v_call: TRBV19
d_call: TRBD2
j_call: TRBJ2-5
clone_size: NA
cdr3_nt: TGTGCCAGTAGTTTGTTTGGCGGGAGGGGGGAGACCCAGTACTTC
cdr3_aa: CASSLFGGRGETQYF

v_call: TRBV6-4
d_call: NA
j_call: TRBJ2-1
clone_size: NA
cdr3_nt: TGTGCCAGCAGTGCCCAGGGGGGGGCTGGCAATGAGCAGTTCTTC
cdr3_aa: CASSAQGGAGNEQFF

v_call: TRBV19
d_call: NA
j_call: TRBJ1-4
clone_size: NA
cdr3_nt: TGTGCCAGTAGCCCAGGGGATCGAATGGATGAAAAACTGTTTTTT
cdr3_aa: CASSPGDRMDEKLFF

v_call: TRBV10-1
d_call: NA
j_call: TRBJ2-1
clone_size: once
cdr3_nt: TGCGCCAGCAGTGCAGGGGCGGGCGAGAATGAGCAGTTCTTC
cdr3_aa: CASSAGAGENEQFF

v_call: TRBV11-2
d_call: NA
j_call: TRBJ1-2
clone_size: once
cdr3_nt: TGTGCCAGCAGCTCCGGGGACTATGGCTACACCTTC
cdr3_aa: CASSSGDYGYTF

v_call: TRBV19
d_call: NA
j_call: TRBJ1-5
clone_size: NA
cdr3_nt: TGTGCCAGTAGCCCCCAGATAAGCAATCAGCCCCAGCATTTT
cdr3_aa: CASSPQISNQPQHF

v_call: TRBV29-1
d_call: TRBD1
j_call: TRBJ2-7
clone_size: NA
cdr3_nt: TGCAGCGCAGACCTCTTACCGGGACAGGGGGTATACGAGCAGTACTTC
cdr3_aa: CSADLLPGQGVYEQYF

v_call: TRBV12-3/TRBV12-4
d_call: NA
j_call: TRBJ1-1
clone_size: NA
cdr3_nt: TGTGCCAGCAGCGCCAACTTGAACACTGAAGCTTTCTTT
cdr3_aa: CASSANLNTEAFF

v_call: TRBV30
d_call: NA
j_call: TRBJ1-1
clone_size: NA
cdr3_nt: TGTGCCTGGAGTGGACAGGTGAACACTGAAGCTTTCTTT
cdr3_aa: CAWSGQVNTEAFF

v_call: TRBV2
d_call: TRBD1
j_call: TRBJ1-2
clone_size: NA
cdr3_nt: TGTGCCAGCAGTGAACAGGGGGCGGCGACGGATGGCTACACCTTC
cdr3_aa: CASSEQGAATDGYTF

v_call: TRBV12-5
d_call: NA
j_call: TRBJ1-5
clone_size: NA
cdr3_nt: TGTGCTAGTGTTCCAGCTCAGGGTCAGCCCCAGCATTTT
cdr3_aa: CASVPAQGQPQHF

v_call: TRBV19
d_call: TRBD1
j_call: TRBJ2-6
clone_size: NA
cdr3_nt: TGTGCCAGTAGTATACAGACAGGGTACTCTGGGGCCAACGTCCTGACTTTC
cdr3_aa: CASSIQTGYSGANVLTF

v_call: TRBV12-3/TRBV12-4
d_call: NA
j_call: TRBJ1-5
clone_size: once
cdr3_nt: TGTGCCAGCAGTTTCGGGGGGAATCAGCCCCAGCATTTT
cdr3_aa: CASSFGGNQPQHF

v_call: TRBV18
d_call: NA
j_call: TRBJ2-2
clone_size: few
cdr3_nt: TGTGCCAGCTCACCACCGTCCGTATACGGGGAGCTGTTTTTT
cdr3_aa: CASSPPSVYGELFF

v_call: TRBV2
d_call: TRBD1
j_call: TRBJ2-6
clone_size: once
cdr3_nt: TGTGCCAGCAGGCCGGGACAGGGTCTCTCTGGGGCCAACGTCCTGACTTTC
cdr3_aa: CASRPGQGLSGANVLTF

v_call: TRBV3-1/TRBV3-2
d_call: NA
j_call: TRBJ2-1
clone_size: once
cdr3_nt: TGTGCCAGCAGCCCTGGGACGGACCGCTTTAATGAGCAGTTCTTC
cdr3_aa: CASSPGTDRFNEQFF

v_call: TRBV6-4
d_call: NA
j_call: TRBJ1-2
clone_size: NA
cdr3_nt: TGTGCCAGCAGTTCCACGTGGGGGGATGGCTACACCTTC
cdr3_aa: CASSSTWGDGYTF

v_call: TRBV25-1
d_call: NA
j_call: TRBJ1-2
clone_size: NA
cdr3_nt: TGTGCCAGCAGTGAATGGAGCCATGGCTACACCTTC
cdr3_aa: CASSEWSHGYTF

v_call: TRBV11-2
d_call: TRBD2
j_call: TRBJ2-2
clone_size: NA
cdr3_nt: TGTGCCAGCAGCTCGACTAGCGGAAACACCGGGGAGCTGTTTTTT
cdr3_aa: CASSSTSGNTGELFF

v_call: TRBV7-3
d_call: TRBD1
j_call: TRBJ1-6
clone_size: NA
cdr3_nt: TGTGCCAGCAGCTCCGGGACAGGGGGGAATTCACCCCTCCACTTT
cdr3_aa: CASSSGTGGNSPLHF

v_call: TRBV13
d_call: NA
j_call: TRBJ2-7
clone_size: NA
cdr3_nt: TGTGCCAGCAGCTTATGGGCAGGTTCCCTCCAGTCGGACTTC
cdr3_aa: CASSLWAGSLQSDF

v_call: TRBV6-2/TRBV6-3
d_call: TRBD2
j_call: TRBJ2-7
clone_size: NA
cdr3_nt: TGTGCCAGCAGTTATAGCGGGAGTAGGTCCTACGAGCAGTACTTC
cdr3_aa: CASSYSGSRSYEQYF

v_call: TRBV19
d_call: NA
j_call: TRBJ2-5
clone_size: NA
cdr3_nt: TGTGCCAGTAGCCCAGGGGGGGAGACCCAGTACTTC
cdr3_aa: CASSPGGETQYF